Presented here are 12 T cell receptor beta chains from one specimen sequenced in a study of T cell responses to AZD1222 COVID-19 vaccine. The method was immunoSEQ multiplex PCR; TCRdb's version includes in-frame clones alone and lacks a portion of them. Here the sample spans approximately 120,000 clones, roughly nine tenths being singletons. The sequencing here drew on peripheral blood, taken on day 0 of AZD1222 vaccination. These receptors were taken from an adult in good health.

This clone was detected a few times. The chain couples TRBV7-6 to TRBJ2-3; 8 nucleotides agree with TRBD2. The CDR3 is 15 residues long. In germline, CDR1 is SGHVS, CDR2 FNYEAQ. J lost 5 bases, V lost 5 bases, and 9 bases had no gene match. The CDR3 is CASSPQGTRVDTQYF. As DNA, the CDR3 is TGTGCCAGCAGCCCGCAGGGGACTAGAGTAGATACGCAGTATTTT.

The V gene is TRBV7-2, the J gene TRBJ1-2, with D uncertain. CDR1 and CDR2 from the germline V gene are SGHTA and FQGNSA. The CDR3 has 12 amino acids. V shed 2 bases and J shed 8 bases, with 9 bases lying between them. In nucleotides, the CDR3 is TGTGCCAGCAGCTTACGAATCTACGGCTACACCTTC. Amino acid sequence: CASSLRIYGYTF.

The chain joins TRBV6-2 or TRBV6-3 to TRBJ1-5; 9 positions agree with TRBD1. Trimming took 3 bases from V and 14 from J; bases not matched to a gene: 8. The CDR3 has 13 residues. CDR1 MNHEY and CDR2 SVGEGT come from the germline V gene. The CDR3 reads CASSYSGQGKKHF. As DNA, the CDR3 is TGTGCCAGCAGTTATTCGGGACAGGGTAAAAAGCATTTT.

The chain combines TRBV11-2 with TRBJ2-7; 10 nucleotides align to TRBD1. Germline assignment: CDR1 SGHAT and CDR2 FQNNGV. The CDR3 sequence is 14 residues long. V lost 5 bases to trimming and J lost 3 bases; unmatched junction nucleotides: 4. The CDR3 coding sequence is TGTGCCAGCAGCCCCAGGGACAGGGGCTACGAGCAGTACTTC. Its protein product is CASSPRDRGYEQYF.

This rearrangement joins TRBV27 to TRBJ2-7, with 9 bases fitting TRBD1. CDR3 length: 16 residues. In germline, CDR1 is MNHEY, CDR2 SMNVEV (reference sequence). V was pared by 2 bases and J by 3 bases, with 8 bases of the junction left unmatched. CDR3 sequence reads: CASSLKGPGQGYEQYF. CDR3 DNA sequence: TGTGCCAGCAGTTTAAAGGGTCCGGGACAGGGCTACGAGCAGTACTTC.

The chain joins TRBV7-8 to TRBJ1-1; no clear D gene. Trimming cost V 5 bases and J 0 bases, with 13 bases left between them. CDR1 is SGHVS and CDR2 is FQNEAQ in the germline V gene. The CDR3 is 15 residues long. DNA of the CDR3: TGTGCCAGCAGCCCGAGGGTCGGCGTGAACACTGAAGCTTTCTTT. It codes for CASSPRVGVNTEAFF.

The V call is TRBV3-1 (or the pseudogene TRBV3-2), the J call TRBJ1-2; 7 positions agree with TRBD1. This CDR3 contains 17 residues. Germline CDR1 and CDR2: LGHDT and YNNKEL (reference sequence). J lost 8 bases, V lost 0 bases, and 15 bases had no gene match. The CDR3 is CASSQDGTGATNGGYTF. CDR3 DNA: TGTGCCAGCAGCCAAGATGGAACAGGGGCAACCAACGGCGGCTACACCTTC.

The chain uses TRBV7-2 and TRBJ1-3; TRBD1 might be the D (5 bases). The CDR3 length is 15 residues. Germline V lookup: CDR1 SGHTA, CDR2 FQGNSA. Trimming took 3 bases from V and 0 from J, leaving 9 bases between them. The CDR3 DNA reads TGTGCCAGCAGCTTTTCGACAGCCTCTGGAAACACCATATATTTT. Its translation: CASSFSTASGNTIYF.

The chain recombines TRBV16 with TRBJ1-1; TRBD1 agrees at 9 bases. V gave up 1 base and J gave up 5 bases; unmatched junction bases: 5. The CDR3 sequence is 15 residues long. Germline V lookup: CDR1 KGHSY, CDR2 FQNENV. CDR3 in DNA: TGTGCCAGCAGCCAATGGACAGGGGCCGGGACTGAAGCTTTCTTT. Protein sequence: CASSQWTGAGTEAFF.

J is TRBJ2-3 and V is TRBV5-1, with D uncertain. The CDR3 is 14 residues long. V dropped 0 bases and J dropped 3 bases, with 8 bases sitting between them. Germline assignment: CDR1 SGHRS and CDR2 YFSETQ. In DNA, the CDR3 is TGCGCCAGCAGCTTGGCCTCCGAGACAGATACGCAGTATTTT. Translation: CASSLASETDTQYF.

This clone appeared a single time. The rearrangement uses TRBV29-1 and TRBJ1-5, with 8 bases identical to TRBD1. J was trimmed by 5 bases and V by 6 bases; bases with no gene match: 9. CDR1 is SQVTM, CDR2 ANQGSEA, per germline. The CDR3 extends over 14 amino acids. The CDR3 spells CSVPTGGGDQPQHF. As DNA, the CDR3 is TGCAGCGTGCCCACAGGGGGTGGGGATCAGCCCCAGCATTTT. Variable domain in full (rest from reference TRBV29-1 and TRBJ1-5): SAVISQKPSRDICQRGTSLTIQCQVDSQVTMMFWYRQQPGQSLTLIATANQGSEATYESGFVIDKFPISRPNLTFSTLTVSNMSPEDSSIYLCSVPTGGGDQPQHFGDGTRLSIL.

The chain is built from TRBV4-2 and TRBJ1-2; 9 nucleotides align to TRBD1. This CDR3 spans 15 amino acids. Unmatched junction bases numbered 4, after V lost 3 bases and J lost 2 bases. Germline CDR1 reads LGHNA; CDR2 reads YNFKEQ. DNA of the CDR3: TGTGCCAGCAGCCACGGCGACAGGGGGAACTATGGCTACACCTTC. This translates into CASSHGDRGNYGYTF.